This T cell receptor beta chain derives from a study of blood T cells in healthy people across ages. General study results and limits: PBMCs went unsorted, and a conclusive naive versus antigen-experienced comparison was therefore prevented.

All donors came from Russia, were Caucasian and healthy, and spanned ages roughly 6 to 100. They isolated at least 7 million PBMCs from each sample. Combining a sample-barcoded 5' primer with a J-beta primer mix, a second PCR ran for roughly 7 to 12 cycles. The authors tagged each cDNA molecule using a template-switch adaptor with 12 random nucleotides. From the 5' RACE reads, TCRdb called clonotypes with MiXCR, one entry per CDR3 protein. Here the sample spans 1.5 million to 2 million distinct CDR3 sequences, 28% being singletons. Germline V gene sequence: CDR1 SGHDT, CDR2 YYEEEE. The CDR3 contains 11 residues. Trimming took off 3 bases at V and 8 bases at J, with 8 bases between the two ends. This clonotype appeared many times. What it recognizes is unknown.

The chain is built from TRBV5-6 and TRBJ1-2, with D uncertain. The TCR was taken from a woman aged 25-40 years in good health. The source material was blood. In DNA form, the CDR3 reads TGTGCCAGCAGCTCCTGGGCCGGCTACACCTTC. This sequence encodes CASSSWAGYTF.